Presented here are 26 T cell receptor beta chains from one specimen sequenced in a study of monozygotic twins with inflammatory bowel disease. Reanalyzing the 5' RACE reads, TCRdb keeps one entry per CDR3 protein, without DNA. The table lists hundreds of thousands of distinct CDR3 sequences. The sample taken for sequencing was blood. The source is a human donor with ulcerative colitis or Crohn's disease, or a healthy co-twin of an affected twin (not recorded which).

V usage is TRBV6-1 and J usage is TRBJ1-2; there is no DNA to check the TCRdb D call of TRBD1. The CDR3 has 15 amino acids. The germline V gene encodes CDR1 MNHNS and CDR2 SASEGT. The CDR3 sequence is CASSVRDGLNYGYTF.

This CDR3 is CASSLPGTGGLGEQFF. V is TRBV5-1 and J is TRBJ2-1; TCRdb names TRBD2, which stays unverified in the absence of DNA. CDR1 SGHRS and CDR2 YFSETQ come from the germline V gene. The CDR3 sequence is 16 residues long.

V is TRBV6-1 and J is TRBJ1-1; TCRdb calls TRBD1, which cannot be checked without DNA. Germline lookup yields CDR1 MNHNS and CDR2 SASEGT. The CDR3 extends over 15 amino acids. The CDR3 protein is CASSRGQGGHTEAFF.

The chain is built from TRBV6-5 and TRBJ1-5. Germline CDR1 MNHEY, CDR2 SVGAGI. This CDR3 has 13 residues. The CDR3 region is CASSPQVNQPQHF.

This chain joins TRBV25-1 and TRBJ2-4; as DNA is missing, the TRBD1 call by TCRdb cannot be tested. The CDR3 contains 14 residues. Per the germline V gene, CDR1 is MGHDK and CDR2 is SYGVNS. CDR3 sequence: CASTPGQPANIQYF.

The genes are TRBV9 and TRBJ2-1; the TCRdb D gene call, TRBD2, has no DNA to confirm it. The CDR3 runs 13 residues. The V gene's germline CDR1 is SGDLS and CDR2 YYNGEE. CDR3 in amino acids: CASSGTVPNEQFF.

The rearrangement uses TRBV7-2 and TRBJ1-2; TCRdb's assignment of TRBD1 cannot be checked, as there is no DNA. Germline loops: CDR1 SGHTA, CDR2 FQGNSA. This CDR3 is built from 13 residues. This chain's CDR3 is CASRVDRADGYTF.

The chain combines TRBV15 with TRBJ2-1; lacking DNA, the TRBD2 call made by TCRdb goes unchecked. The CDR3 is 18 residues long. In germline, CDR1 is LNHNV, CDR2 YYDKDF (reference sequence). The CDR3: CATSRDWGLAGGENEQFF.

The J gene is TRBJ2-6, the V gene TRBV4-3. CDR3 size: 16 residues. Germline V gives CDR1 LGHNA, CDR2 YSLEER. The CDR3 region is CASSQEGTSGANVLTF.

This chain uses TRBV6-1 with TRBJ1-2. Germline lookup yields CDR1 MNHNS and CDR2 SASEGT. The length of the CDR3 is 17 residues. Here the CDR3 reads CASSEEAVLLSSGGYTF.

The chain uses TRBV3-1 and TRBJ2-5; the TCRdb call, TRBD1, lacks DNA for checking. The CDR3 covers 15 residues. Germline CDR1 LGHDT, CDR2 YNNKEL (reference sequence). The CDR3 is CASSDRVRAQETQYF.

The chain combines TRBV6-1 with TRBJ2-7; TCRdb outputs TRBD1, but without DNA this stays unchecked. This CDR3 has 15 amino acids. Germline assignment: CDR1 MNHNS and CDR2 SASEGT. CDR3 in amino acids: CASRPPYGGAYEQYF.

The chain employs TRBV5-6 and TRBJ2-1. CDR3 length: 12 residues. Germline V gene lookup returns CDR1 SGHDT and CDR2 YYEEEE. This chain's CDR3 is CASSLTVNEQFF.

The J gene is TRBJ2-7, the V gene TRBV5-1; the D call of TRBD1 rests on TCRdb alone, since no DNA is present to check it. The V gene's germline CDR1 is SGHRS and CDR2 YFSETQ. The CDR3 extends over 12 amino acids. CDR3 sequence: CASSFIRGEQYF.

The chain is built from TRBV6-2 or TRBV6-3 and TRBJ1-5; TCRdb reports TRBD1, a call that lacks DNA to check it against. Germline CDR1 and CDR2: MNHEY and SVGEGT. The CDR3 contains 14 residues. CDR3: CASSYASGGQPQHF.

The chain joins TRBV18 to TRBJ1-4; TCRdb's D gene call, TRBD1, goes unchecked for lack of DNA. The CDR3 is made up of 19 amino acids. Germline values: CDR1 KGHSH, CDR2 LQKENI. The CDR3 reads CASSPEPGQTIAANEKLFF.

This chain joins TRBV7-2 and TRBJ2-1; TCRdb names TRBD2, which stays unverified in the absence of DNA. The germline CDR1 and CDR2 sequences are SGHTA and FQGNSA. The CDR3 runs to 14 residues. The CDR3: CASSPRGGINEQFF.

The J gene is TRBJ2-3, the V gene TRBV20-1; no DNA is available, so the TRBD1 call from TCRdb remains unchecked. CDR1 and CDR2 from the germline V gene are DFQATT and SNEGSKA (reference sequence). There are 11 residues in the CDR3. This CDR3 reads CSADPGDTQYF.

The chain recombines TRBV5-1 with TRBJ2-2; TCRdb names TRBD1, which stays unverified in the absence of DNA. The V gene's germline CDR1 is SGHRS and CDR2 YFSETQ. The CDR3 runs 13 residues. CDR3 sequence: CASNRENTGELFF.

The chain uses TRBV20-1 and TRBJ2-4; TCRdb selects TRBD2, and the lack of DNA leaves this call unchecked. The CDR3 consists of 13 residues. Germline-derived CDR1 and CDR2 are DFQATT and SNEGSKA (reference sequence). The CDR3 loop reads CSAPTSGKNIQYF.

V and J are TRBV5-1 and TRBJ2-2; TCRdb's D call, TRBD1, is unchecked because there is no DNA. The CDR3 covers 17 residues. The germline gives CDR1 SGHRS, CDR2 YFSETQ. CDR3 region: CASSLGPGTGRTGELFF.

J is TRBJ2-7 and V is TRBV7-2; TCRdb designates TRBD1, a call that cannot be tested without DNA. The CDR3 length is 15 residues. CDR1 is SGHTA and CDR2 is FQGNSA in the germline V gene. CDR3 sequence reads: CASSPMSLTGGEQYF.

V and J are TRBV12-3 or TRBV12-4 and TRBJ1-1; TCRdb proposes TRBD1, but this gene call is untestable without DNA. The CDR3 has 16 amino acids. CDR3 region: CASSRGTLSGLGRAFF.

The V call is TRBV30, the J call TRBJ1-2; TCRdb's assignment of TRBD1 cannot be checked, as there is no DNA. The CDR3 totals 15 residues. CDR1 is GTSNPN, CDR2 SVGIG, per germline (reference sequence). The CDR3: CAWSVQQGANYGYTF.

This chain uses TRBV3-1 with TRBJ2-3. The CDR3 length is 17 residues. Looked up from germline, CDR1 is LGHDT and CDR2 is YNNKEL (reference sequence). CDR3 amino acids: CASSQEGGLAGTDTQYF.

This chain uses TRBV10-3 with TRBJ1-2; with no DNA, the TCRdb D assignment of TRBD1 cannot be verified. Germline V gene sequence: CDR1 ENHRY, CDR2 SYGVKD. The CDR3 contains 12 residues. The CDR3 loop reads CAISYSGGGYTF.